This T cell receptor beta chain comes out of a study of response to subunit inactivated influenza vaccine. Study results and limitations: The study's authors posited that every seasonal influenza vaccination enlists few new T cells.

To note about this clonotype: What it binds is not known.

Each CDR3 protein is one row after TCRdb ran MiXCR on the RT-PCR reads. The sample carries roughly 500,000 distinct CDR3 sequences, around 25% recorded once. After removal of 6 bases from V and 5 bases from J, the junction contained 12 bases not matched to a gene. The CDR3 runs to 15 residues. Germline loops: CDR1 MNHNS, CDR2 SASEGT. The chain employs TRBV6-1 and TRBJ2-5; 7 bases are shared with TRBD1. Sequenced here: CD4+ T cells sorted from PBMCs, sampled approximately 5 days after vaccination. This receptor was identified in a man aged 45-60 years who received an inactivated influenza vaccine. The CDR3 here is CASRLRRGPHETQYF. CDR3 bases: TGTGCCAGCAGACTCCGAAGGGGGCCTCACGAGACCCAGTACTTC.